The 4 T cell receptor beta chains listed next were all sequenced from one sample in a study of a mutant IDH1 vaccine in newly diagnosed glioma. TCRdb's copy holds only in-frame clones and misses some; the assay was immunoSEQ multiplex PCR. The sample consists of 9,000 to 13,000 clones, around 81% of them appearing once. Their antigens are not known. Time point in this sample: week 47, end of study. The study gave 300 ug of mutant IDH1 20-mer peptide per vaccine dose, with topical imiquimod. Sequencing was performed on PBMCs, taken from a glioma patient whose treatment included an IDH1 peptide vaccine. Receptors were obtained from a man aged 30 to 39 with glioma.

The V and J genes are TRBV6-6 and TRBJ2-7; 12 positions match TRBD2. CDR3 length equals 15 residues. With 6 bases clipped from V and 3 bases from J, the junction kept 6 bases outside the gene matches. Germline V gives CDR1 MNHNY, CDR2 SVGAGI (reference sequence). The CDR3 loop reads CASRTLAGGGYEQYF. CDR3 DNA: TGTGCCAGCAGAACACTAGCGGGAGGAGGCTACGAGCAGTACTTC.

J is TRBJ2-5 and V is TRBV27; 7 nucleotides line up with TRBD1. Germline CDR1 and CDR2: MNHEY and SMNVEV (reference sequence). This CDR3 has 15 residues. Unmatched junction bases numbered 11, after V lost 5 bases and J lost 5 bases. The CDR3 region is CASSPWTGEGETQYF. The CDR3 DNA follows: TGTGCCAGCAGTCCTTGGACAGGCGAAGGGGAGACCCAGTACTTC.

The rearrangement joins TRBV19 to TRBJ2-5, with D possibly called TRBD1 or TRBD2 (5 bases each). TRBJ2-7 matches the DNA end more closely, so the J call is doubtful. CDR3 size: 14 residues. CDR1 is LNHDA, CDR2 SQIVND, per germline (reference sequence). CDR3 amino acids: CASSIARESYEQYF. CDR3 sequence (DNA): TGTGCCAGTAGTATAGCCAGGGAGTCCTACGAGCAGTACTTC.

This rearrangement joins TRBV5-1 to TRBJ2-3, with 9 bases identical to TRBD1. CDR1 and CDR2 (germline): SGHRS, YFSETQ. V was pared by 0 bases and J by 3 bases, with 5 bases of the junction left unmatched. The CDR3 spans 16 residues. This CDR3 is CASSLVGTGWTDTQYF. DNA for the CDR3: TGCGCCAGCAGCTTGGTCGGGACAGGGTGGACAGATACGCAGTATTTT.